The 19 T cell receptor beta chains below were found in one sample sequenced in a study of blood T cell repertoires in COVID-19. TCRdb's table, derived via immunoSEQ multiplex PCR, lists solely in-frame clones and lacks some. Among some 200,000 clones, more than 75% were seen once, and the ten largest hold over 3.5%. Sequenced sample: peripheral blood. These receptors all come from a man between 18 and 29 years old with active or convalescent COVID-19.

The chain has TRBV19 and TRBJ1-6; 8 positions agree with TRBD1. V was clipped by 7 bases and J by 7 bases; unmatched bases: 12. The CDR3 consists of 16 residues. Germline V gene lookup returns CDR1 LNHDA and CDR2 SQIVND (reference sequence). As DNA, the CDR3 is TGTGCCAGTACCCCCGGGACGGACAGGGTAAATTCACCCCTCCACTTT. The encoded protein is CASTPGTDRVNSPLHF.

The chain carries TRBV5-1 and TRBJ1-2; D not certain. The CDR3 is made up of 13 amino acids. V was pared by 2 bases and J by 3 bases, with 8 bases between. In germline, CDR1 is SGHRS, CDR2 YFSETQ. CDR3 amino acids: CASSFSRDYGYTF. CDR3 DNA sequence: TGCGCCAGCAGCTTCTCCCGGGACTATGGCTACACCTTC.

J is TRBJ1-2 and V is TRBV2, with D perhaps TRBD1 (5 bases). Germline V gene sequence: CDR1 SNHLY, CDR2 FYNNEI. V gave up 10 bases and J gave up 2 bases, with 17 bases separating them. This CDR3 contains 14 residues. DNA for the CDR3: TGTGCCACCGGAACAGGAGCTTTGAACTATGGCTACACCTTC. This sequence encodes CATGTGALNYGYTF.

The chain recombines TRBV9 with TRBJ1-5; D gene unclear. From germline, CDR1 is SGDLS and CDR2 YYNGEE. V was clipped by 2 bases and J by 15 bases, with 6 bases between them. CDR3 size: 9 residues. The DNA for the CDR3 is TGTGCCAGCAGCGTTCCGTTGCATTTT. Translation: CASSVPLHF.

The chain is built from TRBV4-3 and TRBJ2-2; D gene uncertain. The germline CDR1 and CDR2 sequences are LGHNA and YSLEER. This CDR3 has 13 amino acids. The ends were cut back, 4 bases at V and 5 bases at J, with 8 bases in the middle. The CDR3 DNA reads as TGCGCCAGCAGCCCCCTTTTAACCGGGGAGCTGTTTTTT. It encodes CASSPLLTGELFF.

The V gene is TRBV28, the J gene TRBJ1-1, with 9 bases fitting TRBD1. With V trimmed by 5 bases and J by 1 base, 8 bases remained unmatched. This CDR3 has 16 amino acids. The germline gives CDR1 MDHEN, CDR2 SYDVKM. This chain's CDR3 is CASSAPWTGENTEAFF. The CDR3 nucleotides are TGTGCCAGCAGTGCTCCCTGGACAGGGGAGAACACTGAAGCTTTCTTT.

The rearrangement joins TRBV24-1 to TRBJ1-2, with D possibly being TRBD1 (5 bases). Germline lookup yields CDR1 KGHDR and CDR2 SFDVKD. With 5 bases removed from V and 2 bases from J, the gap between germline ends came to 17 bases. The CDR3 is 16 amino acids. This CDR3 is CATSASSGLLNYGYTF. CDR3 DNA: TGTGCCACCAGTGCCTCCTCGGGACTCCTAAACTATGGCTACACCTTC.

The chain links TRBV5-1 to TRBJ2-3; 8 positions match TRBD2. This CDR3 comprises 13 residues. V shed 4 bases and J 5 bases; nucleotides not matched to a gene: 3. Per germline, CDR1 SGHRS and CDR2 YFSETQ. CDR3: CASSRGGEDTQYF. The CDR3 nucleotides are TGCGCCAGCAGCCGGGGGGGTGAAGATACGCAGTATTTT.

This clone was seen a handful of times. This chain uses TRBV7-9 with TRBJ1-5; D ambiguous. Germline lookup yields CDR1 SEHNR and CDR2 FQNEAQ (reference sequence). Trimming cost V 5 bases and J 13 bases, with 15 bases left between them. CDR3 size: 12 residues. CDR3 region: CASSLLGTSQHF. The DNA of the CDR3 is TGTGCCAGCAGCCTTCTTGGCACGTCTCAGCATTTT.

The CDR3 nucleotides are TGTGCCAGTAGGGTAGGGGGGGCTTTCTACAATGAGCAGTTCTTC. It codes for CASRVGGAFYNEQFF. The rearrangement joins TRBV19 to TRBJ2-1; D might be TRBD2 (7 bases). The length of the CDR3 is 15 residues. V lost 6 bases, J lost 3 bases, and 15 bases lay in between. Germline CDR1 reads LNHDA; CDR2 reads SQIVND (reference sequence).

CDR3 DNA: TGTGCCAGCAGCTTAGATCGTCGGGATCAGCCCCAGCATTTT. This gives the protein CASSLDRRDQPQHF. J is TRBJ1-5 and V is TRBV11-2; D is uncertain. Trimming left V 0 bases short and J 5 bases short, with 8 bases between. Germline V CDR1 and CDR2: SGHAT, FQNNGV. The CDR3 length is 14 residues.

The V call is TRBV6-5, the J call TRBJ2-1, with D perhaps TRBD2 (6 bases). Trimming took off 6 bases at V and 6 bases at J, with 18 bases between the two ends. The CDR3 loop spans 15 amino acids. In germline, CDR1 is MNHEY, CDR2 SVGAGI. CDR3 sequence reads: CASRKPGLGSNEQFF. CDR3 bases: TGTGCCAGCAGAAAGCCGGGACTGGGGTCCAATGAGCAGTTCTTC.

About this clone: Other DNA sequences from this sample encode an identical CDR3 as well. This sequence joins TRBV7-9 and TRBJ1-1, with a tentative D call TRBD1 (6 bases). The CDR3 totals 13 residues. CDR1 and CDR2 (germline): SEHNR, FQNEAQ (reference sequence). The ends were cut back, 5 bases at V and 1 base at J, with 8 bases in the middle. CDR3 residues: CASSSRGNTEAFF. DNA of the CDR3: TGTGCCAGCAGCAGCAGGGGGAACACTGAAGCTTTCTTT.

The chain uses TRBV29-1 and TRBJ1-2; tentative D call: TRBD1 (5 bases). Germline loops: CDR1 SQVTM, CDR2 ANQGSEA. CDR3 size: 12 residues. Trimming took off 4 bases at V and 9 bases at J, with 15 bases between the two ends. Here the CDR3 reads CSVAGFELSYTF. For the CDR3, the DNA is TGCAGCGTTGCAGGGTTCGAATTAAGCTACACCTTC. Complete variable domain (other parts from reference TRBV29-1 and TRBJ1-2): SAVISQKPSRDICQRGTSLTIQCQVDSQVTMMFWYRQQPGQSLTLIATANQGSEATYESGFVIDKFPISRPNLTFSTLTVSNMSPEDSSIYLCSVAGFELSYTFGSGTRLTVV.

The gene calls are TRBV19 and TRBJ1-4, with 10 bases aligning to TRBD1. The CDR3 extends over 15 amino acids. V dropped 9 bases and J dropped 3; count of bases not matched to a gene: 7. Germline CDR1 is LNHDA and CDR2 is SQIVND (reference sequence). The CDR3 DNA follows: TGTGCCAGCGGGACAGGGGCAACTGCTAATGAAAAACTGTTTTTT. Its translation: CASGTGATANEKLFF.

This chain uses TRBV27 with TRBJ1-3; the D is unclear. The CDR3 extends over 13 amino acids. Germline loops: CDR1 MNHEY, CDR2 SMNVEV (reference sequence). Trimming left V 3 bases short and J 4 bases short, with 7 bases between. In DNA form, the CDR3 reads TGTGCCAGCAGTTTTTTCTTCGGAAACACCATATATTTT. It specifies CASSFFFGNTIYF.

The genes are TRBV15 and TRBJ1-2; D unresolved. V lost 1 base and J 7 bases, leaving 13 bases between the germline ends. Looked up from germline, CDR1 is LNHNV and CDR2 is YYDKDF (reference sequence). The CDR3 runs to 14 residues. The CDR3: CATSRGSAGFGYTF. Written as DNA, the CDR3 is TGTGCCACCAGCAGAGGCTCCGCGGGTTTTGGCTACACCTTC.

The rearrangement links TRBV19 to TRBJ1-2; D ambiguous. V shed 4 bases and J shed 4 bases, with 13 bases lying between them. In germline, CDR1 is LNHDA, CDR2 SQIVND (reference sequence). The CDR3 has 14 amino acids. The CDR3, as DNA: TGTGCCAGTAGTACGTCTTGGGAGGGCTATGGCTACACCTTC. Protein sequence: CASSTSWEGYGYTF.

The rearrangement joins TRBV18 to TRBJ2-7, with a tentative D call TRBD1 (5 bases). The germline V gene encodes CDR1 KGHSH and CDR2 LQKENI. V lost 4 bases, J lost 1 base, and 11 bases lay in between. This CDR3 comprises 14 residues. CDR3 residues: CASSLDSLSYEQYF. The CDR3 DNA is TGTGCCAGCTCACTAGACAGCCTGTCCTACGAGCAGTACTTC.